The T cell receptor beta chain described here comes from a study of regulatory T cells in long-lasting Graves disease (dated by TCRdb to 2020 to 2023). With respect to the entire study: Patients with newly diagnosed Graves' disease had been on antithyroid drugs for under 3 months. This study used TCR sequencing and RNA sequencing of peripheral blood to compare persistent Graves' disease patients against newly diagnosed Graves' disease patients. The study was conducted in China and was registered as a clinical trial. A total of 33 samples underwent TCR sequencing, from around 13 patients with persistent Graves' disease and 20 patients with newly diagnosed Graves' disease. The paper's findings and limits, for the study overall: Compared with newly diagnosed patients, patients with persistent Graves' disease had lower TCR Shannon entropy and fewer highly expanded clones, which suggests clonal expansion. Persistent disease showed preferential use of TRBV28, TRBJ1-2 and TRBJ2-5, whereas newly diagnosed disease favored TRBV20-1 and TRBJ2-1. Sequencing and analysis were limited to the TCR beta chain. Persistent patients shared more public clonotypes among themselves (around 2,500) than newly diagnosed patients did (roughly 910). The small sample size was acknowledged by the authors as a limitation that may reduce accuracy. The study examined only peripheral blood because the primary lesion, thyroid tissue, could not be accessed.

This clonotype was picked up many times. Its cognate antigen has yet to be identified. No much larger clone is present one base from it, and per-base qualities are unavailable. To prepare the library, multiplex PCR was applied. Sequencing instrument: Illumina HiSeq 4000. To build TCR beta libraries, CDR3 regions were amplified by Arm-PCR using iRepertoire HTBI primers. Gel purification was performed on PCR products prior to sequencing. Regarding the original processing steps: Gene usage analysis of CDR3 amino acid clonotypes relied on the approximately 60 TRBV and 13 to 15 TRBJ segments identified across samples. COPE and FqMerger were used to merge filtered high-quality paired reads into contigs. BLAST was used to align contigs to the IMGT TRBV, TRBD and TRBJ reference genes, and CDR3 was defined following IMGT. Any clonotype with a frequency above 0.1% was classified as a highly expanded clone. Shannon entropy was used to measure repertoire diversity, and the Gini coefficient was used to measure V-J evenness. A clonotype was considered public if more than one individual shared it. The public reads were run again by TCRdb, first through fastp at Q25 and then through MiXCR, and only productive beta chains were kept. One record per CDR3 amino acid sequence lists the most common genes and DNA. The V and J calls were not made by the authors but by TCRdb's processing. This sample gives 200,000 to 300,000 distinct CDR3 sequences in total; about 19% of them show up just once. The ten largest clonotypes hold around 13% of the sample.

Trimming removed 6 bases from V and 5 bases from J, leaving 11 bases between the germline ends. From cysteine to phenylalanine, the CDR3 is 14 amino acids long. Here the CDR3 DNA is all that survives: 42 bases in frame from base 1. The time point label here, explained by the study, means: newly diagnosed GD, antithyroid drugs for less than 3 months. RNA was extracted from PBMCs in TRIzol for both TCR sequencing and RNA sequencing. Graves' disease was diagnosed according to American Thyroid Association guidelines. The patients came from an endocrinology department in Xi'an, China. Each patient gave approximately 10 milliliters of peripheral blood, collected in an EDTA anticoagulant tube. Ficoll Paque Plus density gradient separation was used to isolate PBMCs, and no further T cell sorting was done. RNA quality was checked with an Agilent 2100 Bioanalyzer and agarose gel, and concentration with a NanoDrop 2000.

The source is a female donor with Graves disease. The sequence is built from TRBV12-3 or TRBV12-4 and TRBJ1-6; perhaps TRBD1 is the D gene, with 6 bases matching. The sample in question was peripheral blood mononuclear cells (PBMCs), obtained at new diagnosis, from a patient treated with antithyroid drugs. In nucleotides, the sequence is TGTGCCAGCAGACCGGGACACAATAATTCACCCCTCCACTTT. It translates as CASRPGHNNSPLHF.